This TCR beta chain was sequenced during a study of blood T cell repertoires in COVID-19. Study summary: The United States, Italy and Spain supplied acute and convalescent COVID-19 samples.

This clone was observed a handful of times. Trimming removed 2 bases at V and 9 bases at J, with 11 bases between. CDR3 length: 13 residues. Assay used: immunoSEQ multiplex PCR; TCRdb lists only in-frame clones, some missing. The sample has some 160,000 clones, roughly 74% seen once. Sequenced: peripheral blood. This sequence was found in a woman older than 75 with acute or convalescent COVID-19. The chain is built from TRBV23-1 and TRBJ1-5; tentatively, D is TRBD1 (5 bases). TRBV23-1 is marked as an open reading frame, function uncertain. The CDR3 loop reads CASSQDPGWPQHF. CDR3 DNA sequence: TGCGCCAGCAGTCAAGACCCAGGGTGGCCCCAGCATTTT.